One sample yielded the 10 T cell receptor beta chains listed below, sequenced in a study of T-cell memory formation after mild COVID-19. TCRdb reanalysed the 5' RACE reads using MiXCR and keeps one entry per CDR3 protein. The sample has just under 550,000 distinct CDR3 sequences, over 20% seen once; the top ten hold roughly an eighth. The sample taken for sequencing was PBMCs or a T cell subset sorted from them (not recorded which). The receptor set was obtained from an adult woman who had mild COVID-19 (a few samples of this study predate the infection). Cell type and time point are not known.

J is TRBJ1-1 and V is TRBV7-6; no clear D gene. Germline-derived CDR1 and CDR2 are SGHVS and FNYEAQ. The CDR3 runs to 13 residues. Trimming removed 5 bases at V and 11 bases at J, with 18 bases between. The CDR3 here is CASSPAFTRDAFF. As DNA, the CDR3 is TGTGCCAGCAGCCCCGCATTTACTCGCGACGCTTTCTTT.

This chain links TRBV24-1 with TRBJ2-1; possibly TRBD2 for D (5 bases). The V end lost 3 bases, the J end lost 2 bases, and 10 bases lay between the germline ends. This CDR3 comprises 15 residues. The germline V gene encodes CDR1 KGHDR and CDR2 SFDVKD. This CDR3 is CATSDLPGTYNEQFF. The DNA of the CDR3 is TGTGCCACCAGTGATCTTCCGGGGACCTACAATGAGCAGTTCTTC.

The chain combines TRBV13 with TRBJ2-3; 10 positions match TRBD2. V shed 1 base and J 4 bases; nucleotides not matched to a gene: 5. CDR1 is PRHDT, CDR2 FYEKMQ, per germline (reference sequence). The CDR3 sequence is 16 residues long. CDR3 residues: CASSLVTSGMADTQYF. The CDR3, as DNA: TGTGCCAGCAGCTTAGTAACTAGCGGGATGGCAGATACGCAGTATTTT.

Many counts were recorded for this clonotype. The genes are TRBV3-1 and TRBJ1-1, with TRBD1 matching over 7 bases. CDR1 is LGHDT, CDR2 YNNKEL, per germline (reference sequence). J lost 4 bases, V lost 3 bases, and 5 bases had no gene match. The CDR3 contains 14 residues. The CDR3 loop is CASSHSGGGTEAFF. In nucleotides, the CDR3 is TGTGCCAGCAGCCACTCAGGGGGGGGCACTGAAGCTTTCTTT.

V is TRBV6-6 and J is TRBJ2-4; TRBD1 is a possible D gene (5 bases). Germline CDR1 reads MNHNY; CDR2 reads SVGAGI (reference sequence). This CDR3 comprises 12 residues. The V gene lost 9 bases and the J gene lost 4 bases, with 10 bases spanning the gap. The CDR3 DNA is TGTGCCAGTCTCTCAGGGAAAAACATTCAGTACTTC. Protein: CASLSGKNIQYF.

This sequence joins TRBV18 and TRBJ2-3; TRBD1 matches at 7 bases. Trimming took 4 bases from V and 8 from J; bases not matched to a gene: 3. Per germline, CDR1 KGHSH and CDR2 LQKENI. The CDR3 loop spans 12 amino acids. In DNA, the CDR3 is TGTGCCAGCTCACTCGACAGGGTTACGCAGTATTTT. This gives the protein CASSLDRVTQYF.

This clonotype was observed a few times. The gene calls are TRBV7-9 and TRBJ1-1; possibly TRBD1 for D (6 bases). V lost 6 bases, J lost 0 bases, and 11 bases lay in between. The CDR3 has 14 amino acids. The germline gives CDR1 SEHNR, CDR2 FQNEAQ (reference sequence). The CDR3 is CASRPGHLNTEAFF. In DNA form, the CDR3 reads TGTGCCAGCAGGCCGGGACACCTGAACACTGAAGCTTTCTTT. Combining the CDR3 with reference TRBV7-9 and TRBJ1-1 gives the whole variable domain DTGVSQNPRHKITKRGQNVTFRCDPISEHNRLYWYRQTLGQGPEFLTYFQNEAQLEKSRLLSDRFSAERPKGSFSTLEIQRTEQGDSAMYLCASRPGHLNTEAFFGQGTRLTVV.

V and J are TRBV24-1 and TRBJ1-1, with D possibly TRBD1 on 5 matching bases. In germline, CDR1 is KGHDR, CDR2 SFDVKD. This CDR3 contains 15 residues. V was shortened by 5 bases and J by 0 bases, with 12 bases between the two germline ends. As DNA, the CDR3 is TGTGCCACCAGTGCTGGGGAGGGGTTGAACACTGAAGCTTTCTTT. Translated: CATSAGEGLNTEAFF.

The chain recombines TRBV15 with TRBJ1-1; 7 nucleotides line up with TRBD1. V dropped 0 bases and J dropped 1; count of bases not matched to a gene: 5. The CDR3 sequence is 16 residues long. CDR1 LNHNV and CDR2 YYDKDF come from the germline V gene (reference sequence). In DNA, the CDR3 is TGTGCCACCAGCAGAGAGAGGGGGCGGGCGAACACTGAAGCTTTCTTT. Its protein product is CATSRERGRANTEAFF.

The chain recombines TRBV30 with TRBJ2-2; TRBD1 aligns across 8 bases. This CDR3 comprises 16 residues. CDR1 GTSNPN and CDR2 SVGIG come from the germline V gene (reference sequence). V gave up 7 bases and J gave up 1 base; unmatched junction bases: 11. CDR3 sequence: CAFRRPGGWNTGELFF. The DNA of the CDR3 is TGTGCCTTTAGGAGGCCAGGGGGCTGGAACACCGGGGAGCTGTTTTTT.